This TCR beta chain was observed in a study of vaccination and CD4 T cells after COVID-19 (dated by TCRdb to 2021 to 2024). Regarding the complete study: Convalescent patients had a positive SARS-CoV-2 result on nasal swab PCR, and of these patients, fewer than ten had mild disease and one had severe disease. In the convalescent cohort there were six males and four females, among whom were two Hispanic individuals, seven Caucasians, two Asians and one multiracial person. Each participant got two doses of either the Pfizer-BioNTech BNT162b2 vaccine (n=8) or the Moderna mRNA-1273 vaccine (n=2). Post-COVID blood samples from convalescent patients were collected a median of roughly 100 days after diagnosis, with a range of roughly 35 to 180 days. The time from the second vaccine dose to post-vaccine blood sampling had a median of 72 days and ranged from roughly 13 to 241 days. For stimulating the cultures, overlapping spike peptide pools were used, derived from SARS-CoV-2 as well as from the common cold coronaviruses HCoV-NL63, HCoV-OC43 and HCoV-229E. As controls, cultures received a CEFX viral epitope pool (the positive control), an HIV-1 Nef peptide pool (the negative control), or no peptide at all. The spike-specific CD4+ TCR repertoire was compared before and after mRNA vaccination in nine to ten COVID-19 convalescent patients and a few infection-naive healthy vaccine recipients. The paper's findings and limits, for the study overall: Only a relatively small number of convalescent patients were included in the study, and early timepoints following natural infection were not analyzed. An increase in the median number of SARS-CoV-2-reactive clonotypes from 21 after infection to a few dozen after vaccination was observed, but the change was not found to be significant. In convalescent patients, nearly all vaccine-specific clones (304 of 307) were found to be mono-reactive for SARS-CoV-2 spike rather than cross-reactive with common cold coronaviruses. Among convalescent patients, a median approximately 88% of the SARS-CoV-2-reactive clones seen after vaccination appeared only after vaccination, which suggests priming specific to the vaccine.

At the junction V is shortened by 4 bases and J by 0 bases, with 19 bases in between. Per the germline V gene (reference sequence), DFQATT is the CDR1 and SNEGSKA is the CDR2. The CDR3 goes from the cysteine to the phenylalanine over 17 residues. The DNA shown is the 51-base CDR3, in frame from base 1. This clonotype has a single count. The target of this receptor is not known. Within one base of it there is no much larger clone, and no base qualities were kept. A lone read is weak support. The intended sense of this specimen's treatment or condition label: roughly 11-day PBMC culture with coronavirus spike peptide pools or control peptides (ViraFEST assay). To expand antigen-specific T cells with peptide pools and then pick out the expanded clonotypes through TCR sequencing, the study relied on the ViraFEST assay. The convalescent patients' positive SARS-CoV-2 PCR tests were from March to December 2020, which was before the Alpha, Beta and Delta variants emerged in the United States. PBMCs were cultured at about 2 million per well in IMDM supplemented with roughly 5% human AB serum and roughly 10 IU/ml IL-2, with about 10 ug/ml peptide pools added. On days 3 and 7, half of the culture medium was replaced with fresh IL-2-containing medium. CD4+ T cells were isolated after around 9 days of culture through negative selection using the EasySep CD4+ T cell isolation kit. Ficoll-Paque Plus gradient centrifugation was used to isolate PBMCs from whole blood, and the isolated PBMCs were then either used fresh or cryopreserved at -140C. Each culture condition was generally run in triplicate wells.

The receptor library was made with PCR. TCR sequencing of DNA from cultured CD4+ T cells used the Oncomine TCR Beta short-read assay at the Johns Hopkins FTIC core. The QIAamp micro DNA kit was used to extract genomic DNA from the cultured CD4+ T cells. Oncomine TCR Beta libraries from cultured CD4+ T cells were pooled with unique dual indexes and sequenced on an Illumina iSeq 100. The authors processed their data as follows. Non-productive sequences were filtered out, and CDR3s that did not start with C, did not end with F or W, or were shorter than 7 amino acids were discarded. The MANAFEST web application identified antigen-specific clonotypes by comparing peptide-stimulated wells against reference wells and other culture wells. Positive clones required FDR below 0.05, an odds ratio above 5, and productive frequency above 0.1% in at least two of three replicate wells. Clonotypes that were significantly expanded in both SARS-CoV-2 spike wells and at least one common cold coronavirus spike condition were defined as cross-reactive. CDR3 homology was assessed with Levenshtein distances (stringdist) and unrooted phylogenetic trees (ape) in R version 3.6.1. TCRdb applied fastp at Q25 and MiXCR to the public reads, then kept only in-frame beta chains. Identical CDR3 protein sequences are pooled into one entry, listed with their most common genes and DNA. The V and J calls reflect TCRdb's pipeline rather than the authors' work. The sample includes fewer than 20,000 distinct CDR3 sequences, with 53% observed a single time. The top ten clones comprise under 8.5% of the sample.

In this chain, TRBV20-1 is recombined with TRBJ2-1; TRBD2 is a possible D gene, resting on 6 matching bases. The receptor's source is a human donor who had recovered from COVID-19. The sample in question was CD4+ T cells from blood, cultured in vitro, obtained before SARS-CoV-2 vaccination. The encoded CDR3 is CSAMASGWLSSYNEQFF. In nucleotides, the sequence is TGCAGTGCTATGGCCAGCGGGTGGCTAAGCTCCTACAATGAGCAGTTCTTC.